This T cell receptor beta chain was observed in a study of immune heterogeneity within non-small cell lung tumors. Study findings and constraints: Identical dominant CDR3 beta clonotypes recurred across tumor sites within a patient, alongside site-unique high-frequency clones.

Bulk tumor genomic DNA was the template, and each sample received about 600 ng. Several biopsies were collected from each primary tumor during surgery. They were spaced as far apart as possible within the tumor mass. The study enrolled patients with untreated, newly diagnosed non-small cell lung cancer who underwent curative surgery. The CDR3 has 13 residues. V lost 3 bases and J 7 bases, leaving 11 bases between the germline ends. CDR1 and CDR2 from the germline V gene are KGHDR and SFDVKD. This clonotype was observed many times. The antigen is unknown. It was with 32 V and 13 J primers that multiplex PCR amplified TCR beta CDR3. TCRdb itself ran the multiplex PCR reads through MiXCR, one entry per CDR3 protein. The sample has 21,000 or so distinct CDR3 sequences, approximately 26% seen once.

This TCR was recovered from a man aged 35 to 55 with non-small cell lung cancer. Sequencing was carried out using lung tumor tissue. The genes are TRBV24-1 and TRBJ1-2; TRBD1 is a possible D gene (5 bases). CDR3 protein: CATSDAGKLGYTF. In nucleotides, the CDR3 is TGTGCCACCAGTGATGCAGGGAAACTTGGCTACACCTTC.